One and the same sample provided the 27 T cell receptor beta chains below, sequenced in a study of tumor-infiltrating lymphocytes in primary liver carcinoma. The researchers produced TCR beta cDNA from about 510 ng total RNA with a constant-region primer. Employing slightly modified ARM-PCR, three nested multiplex PCR rounds were run, and these gave rise to the TCR beta libraries. Amplification in the first two PCR rounds was performed using TRBV1-TRBV30 forward primers and a C-beta reverse primer for approximately 10 cycles each. From the multiplex PCR reads, TCRdb called clonotypes with MiXCR, one entry per CDR3 protein. The sample consists of about 64,000 distinct CDR3 sequences, over 60% of them appearing once. Total RNA and DNA came together from around 20-30 mg of bulk tissue without cell sorting. Sequenced: liver tumor tissue from sampling region 4. Noted subset: tumor region T4, right-lateral pole. All receptors derive from a man between 35 and 55 years old with primary liver carcinoma and hepatitis B virus infection.

The sample holds many counts of this clonotype. The V and J genes are TRBV4-1 and TRBJ2-3; D remains unclear. Per the germline V gene, CDR1 is MGHRA and CDR2 is YSYEKL. The CDR3 has 12 amino acids. The V end lost 3 bases, the J end lost 4 bases, and 5 bases lay between the germline ends. CDR3 protein: CASSHQSDTQYF. Written as DNA, the CDR3 is TGCGCCAGCAGCCACCAGTCAGATACGCAGTATTTT.

Of note for this clonotype: Just one base apart from a much larger clone, this may be a read error. V gene TRBV7-8 combines with J gene TRBJ1-5; TRBD1 might be the D (5 bases). The germline V gene encodes CDR1 SGHVS and CDR2 FQNEAQ. The CDR3 contains 13 residues. V dropped 8 bases and J dropped 5 bases, with 13 bases sitting between them. The CDR3 here is CASETGGDQPQHF. The CDR3 coding sequence is TGTGCCAGCGAGACGGGGGGGGATCAGCCCCAGCATTTT.

Remarks on this clonotype: A read error may produce the germline difference seen at one junction end. This chain links TRBV4-3 with TRBJ2-1; the match to TRBD2 covers 9 bases. The CDR3 has 15 amino acids. Germline V gene lookup returns CDR1 LGHNA and CDR2 YSLEER. CDR3 sequence reads: CAGSHLGLAINEQFF. CDR3 nucleotides: TGCGCCGGCAGCCACCTCGGACTAGCGATCAATGAGCAGTTTTTC.

The chain's CDR3 is CASSLEAGGGTEAFF. CDR3 nucleotides: TGTGCCAGCAGTTTAGAGGCAGGGGGCGGTACTGAAGCTTTCTTT. The V gene is TRBV28, the J gene TRBJ1-1, with 8 nucleotides matching TRBD1. Germline V gives CDR1 MDHEN, CDR2 SYDVKM. The CDR3 has 15 residues. Trimming cost V 2 bases and J 5 bases; bases outside gene matches: 7.

This clonotype was recorded once. The chain is built from TRBV29-1 and TRBJ1-5; no definite D call. Germline V gene lookup returns CDR1 SQVTM and CDR2 ANQGSEA. The CDR3 is 12 residues long. The DNA of the CDR3 is TGCAGAGTTAAAGGAGACAATCAGCCCCAGCATTTT. Encoded protein: CRVKGDNQPQHF.

This clonotype has just one count. The junction departs from germline at one end; a sequencing error may be responsible. This rearrangement joins TRBV29-1 to TRBJ2-2, with D unclear. Per germline, CDR1 SQVTM and CDR2 ANQGSEA. The CDR3 runs to 12 residues. CDR3 amino acids: CNVSTNAGELFF. As DNA, the CDR3 is TGCAACGTTTCAACGAACGCCGGGGAGCTGTTTTTT.

A note on this clonotype: The CDR3 does not end in the conserved phenylalanine or tryptophan, so this is likely a read error. The limits of the CDR3 on the DNA are not certain, so only TCRdb's listed CDR3 is given. The chain couples TRBV12-3 or TRBV12-4 to TRBJ2-1; the D call of TRBD2 is as the table states it, not checked on the DNA. The CDR3 is 14 residues long, ends included. CDR3 region: CASSPGLVGNEQFL.

A word on this clonotype: One junction end disagrees with the germline gene, perhaps due to a read error. V and J are TRBV5-1 and TRBJ1-6; TRBD1 matches at 10 bases. The germline V gene has CDR1 SGHRS and CDR2 YFSETQ. This CDR3 contains 15 residues. For the CDR3, the DNA is TGCGCCAGCAGCTTGGAGGGACAGGGGTTCTCACCACTCCACTTT. It encodes CASSLEGQGFSPLHF. The full variable domain, completed using reference TRBV5-1 and TRBJ1-6, is KAGVTQTPRYLIKTRGQQVTLSCSPISGHRSVSWYQQTPGQGLQFLFEYFSETQRNKGNFPGRFSGRQFSNSRSEMNVSTLELGDSALYLCASSLEGQGFSPLHFGNGTRLTVT.

Points on this clonotype: Mismatch with germline at one junction end may stem from a read error. The rearrangement joins TRBV29-1 to TRBJ1-4; weak D call: TRBD1 (5 bases). This CDR3 is 16 amino acids long. Germline CDR1 is SQVTM and CDR2 is ANQGSEA. CDR3 coding DNA: TGCAGCGTTGGCTACGGACAATGGGACCCTGGGGAAAAACTGTCTTTT. Amino acids: CSVGYGQWDPGEKLSF.

Ten or more counts support this clonotype. The chain carries TRBV11-1 and TRBJ2-7; D may be TRBD1 (6 bases). V was clipped by 0 bases and J by 10 bases, with 10 bases between them. This CDR3 region has 12 residues. Germline CDR1 and CDR2: SGHAT and FQDESV (reference sequence). CDR3 amino acids: CASSLAGTKQYF. The CDR3 nucleotides are TGTGCCAGCAGCTTAGCGGGGACAAAACAGTACTTC.

The genes are TRBV7-9 and TRBJ2-2; the D gene is possibly TRBD1 (5 bases). Germline V gene data show CDR1 as SEHNR and CDR2 as FQNEAQ (reference sequence). V lost 4 bases to trimming and J lost 5 bases, with 17 bases between them. The CDR3 consists of 16 residues. CDR3 in amino acids: CASSSVLQGWTGELFF. The CDR3 bases are TGTGCCAGCAGCTCAGTCCTTCAGGGTTGGACCGGGGAGCTGTTTTTT.

This clonotype was seen more than once but under ten times. The missing conserved phenylalanine or tryptophan at the end of this CDR3 makes a read error likely. V is TRBV10-2 and J is TRBJ2-1; D may be TRBD2 (6 bases). CDR1 and CDR2 from the germline V gene are WSHSY and SAAADI. The CDR3 totals 13 residues. V lost 9 bases and J lost 9, with 18 bases in between. CDR3 sequence: CASSLTRLAEQFL. The CDR3 coding sequence is TGCGCCAGTAGCCTGACTAGGTTGGCTGAGCAGTTCCTC.

The chain links TRBV6-5 to TRBJ2-4, with a weak D call TRBD2 (5 bases). The germline V and J ends were trimmed by 0 bases and 10 bases, with 22 bases remaining between them. The CDR3 is made up of 17 amino acids. CDR1 and CDR2 from the germline V gene are MNHEY and SVGAGI. CDR3 loop: CASSYSSVSRVGNIQYF. The DNA of the CDR3 is TGTGCCAGCAGTTACTCTAGCGTGAGTAGAGTGGGGAATATTCAGTACTTC.

Remarks on this clonotype: A read error may explain this, as a much larger clone is one base away. V is TRBV5-1 and J is TRBJ2-5; D is undetermined. The CDR3 is made up of 13 amino acids. V shed 2 bases and J shed 1 base, with 6 bases lying between them. Per germline, CDR1 SGHRS and CDR2 YFSETQ. The CDR3 loop reads CASSFSSQETQYF. CDR3 nucleotides: TGCGCCAGCAGCTTTAGCAGCCAAGAGACCCAGTACTTC.

About this clonotype: A read error is likely, as this CDR3 ends without the conserved phenylalanine or tryptophan. This chain joins TRBV4-1 and TRBJ2-1; D remains unclear. V lost 4 bases and J 5 bases, leaving 15 bases between the germline ends. CDR1 and CDR2 from the germline V gene are MGHRA and YSYEKL. The CDR3 has 15 amino acids. CDR3 loop: CASSPLSNNNNEQFL. The CDR3 DNA follows: TGCGCCAGCAGCCCGCTTAGTAACAACAACAATGAGCAGTTCCTC.

On this clonotype: Germline and junction disagree at one end, which may indicate a read error. The chain joins TRBV11-2 to TRBJ2-7; 9 bases are shared with TRBD1. This CDR3 is 15 amino acids long. Germline V gives CDR1 SGHAT, CDR2 FQNNGV. CDR3 region: CANSQGTGRTYVQCF. In DNA form, the CDR3 reads TGTGCCAACAGCCAAGGGACAGGGAGAACCTACGTGCAGTGCTTC.

Comment on this clonotype: This clone may be a read error of a much larger clone one base away. The chain is built from TRBV6-5 and TRBJ2-5; the match to TRBD1 covers 7 bases. The V and J ends lost 10 bases and 3 bases, in that order; junction bases with no gene match: 11. The CDR3 runs to 14 residues. Germline lookup yields CDR1 MNHEY and CDR2 SVGAGI. The CDR3 DNA reads as TGTGCCATCAGCCAACAGGGGTGGGAAGAGACCCAGTACTTC. It codes for CAISQQGWEETQYF.

Points on this clonotype: A read error is likely, as this CDR3 ends without the conserved phenylalanine or tryptophan. This chain links TRBV4-3 with TRBJ1-4; 7 bases fit TRBD1. The junction had 4 bases not matched to a gene; V was cut back by 3 bases and J by 3 bases. CDR1 and CDR2 from the germline V gene are LGHNA and YSLEER. This CDR3 has 15 residues. The CDR3 sequence is CASSQSDRSNEKLFL. CDR3 nucleotide sequence: TGCGCCAGCAGCCAGTCGGACAGGTCTAATGAAAAACTGTTTCTT.

Remarks on this clonotype: The germline gene is not matched at one end of the junction; a read error may be the cause. This chain uses TRBV6-5 with TRBJ2-2; D is unresolved. Germline-derived CDR1 and CDR2 are MNHEY and SVGAGI. The CDR3 sequence is 13 residues long. The CDR3 spells CAISYPPTRELFF. The CDR3 DNA follows: TGTGCCATCAGTTATCCCCCAACCAGGGAGCTGTTTTTT.

As for this clonotype: This sequence may be a read error, since a much larger clone differs from it by one base. The V call is TRBV7-3, the J call TRBJ1-4, with a tentative D call TRBD1 (5 bases). The CDR3 loop spans 17 amino acids. Per germline, CDR1 SGHTA and CDR2 FQGTGA. CDR3 in amino acids: CAISLPSDLRVDEKLFF. CDR3 coding DNA: TGTGCCATCAGCTTACCCTCCGACCTCAGGGTTGATGAAAAACTGTTTTTT.

Concerning this clonotype itself: One junction end disagrees with the germline gene, perhaps due to a read error. The rearrangement links TRBV28 to TRBJ2-7; D gene unclear. This CDR3 region has 15 residues. Germline values: CDR1 MDHEN, CDR2 SYDVKM. The CDR3 DNA reads TGTGTCAGCAGTAGTGGACGGCAGCATTCCTACGAGCAGTACTTC. This sequence encodes CVSSSGRQHSYEQYF.

This clonotype was recorded only once. Its ends do not fully match the called genes, so a read error is possible. J is TRBJ2-2 and V is TRBV4-2; 13 bases match TRBD2. The CDR3 totals 15 residues. Germline V lookup: CDR1 LGHNA, CDR2 YNFKEQ. The CDR3: CLSKGTSGTIGELFF. The CDR3 DNA is TGTCTCAGCAAAGGGACTAGCGGGACCATCGGGGAGTTGTTTTTT.

With respect to this clonotype: A much larger clone differs from this one at a single base, so this may be a read error. Since no conserved phenylalanine or tryptophan closes the CDR3, a read error is the likely cause. J is TRBJ1-2 and V is TRBV28; D is ambiguous. Trimming took off 5 bases at V and 2 bases at J, with 9 bases between the two ends. Germline-derived CDR1 and CDR2 are MDHEN and SYDVKM. The CDR3 runs 13 residues. Written as DNA, the CDR3 is TGTGCCAGCAGTCTGAGGGTAAACTATGGCTACACCCTC. Translation: CASSLRVNYGYTL.

This clonotype has at least ten counts. J is TRBJ2-7 and V is TRBV6-5, with 9 bases fitting TRBD1. Trimming took 7 bases from V and 6 from J; bases not matched to a gene: 10. Germline-derived CDR1 and CDR2 are MNHEY and SVGAGI. The CDR3 consists of 14 residues. DNA of the CDR3: TGTGCCAGCACTTCACAGGGGGCGTCGATCGAGCAGTACTTC. Its translation is CASTSQGASIEQYF.

A word on this clonotype: The junction departs from the called germline gene at one end, perhaps through a read error. The CDR3 coding sequence is TGTGCCTGCAGCCGAGATCAGAACGAGCAGTACTTC. As protein: CACSRDQNEQYF. The J gene is TRBJ2-7, the V gene TRBV4-2; no definite D call. The CDR3 extends over 12 amino acids. The germline gives CDR1 LGHNA, CDR2 YNFKEQ.

This clonotype appeared many times. V usage is TRBV28 and J usage is TRBJ2-3, with D perhaps matching TRBD1 (7 bases). The CDR3 consists of 17 residues. Germline V gives CDR1 MDHEN, CDR2 SYDVKM. Trimming took off 4 bases at V and 4 bases at J, with 21 bases between the two ends. CDR3 in amino acids: CASSSPKTGWGADTQYF. For the CDR3, the DNA is TGTGCCAGCAGTTCCCCGAAGACAGGGTGGGGGGCAGATACGCAGTATTTT.

The genes are TRBV6-5 and TRBJ2-1; 8 bases are shared with TRBD2. The germline V gene encodes CDR1 MNHEY and CDR2 SVGAGI. The CDR3 consists of 14 residues. V was clipped by 6 bases and J by 10 bases; unmatched bases: 11. In nucleotides, the CDR3 is TGTGCCAGCAGCCAATCGGGACTAGTTGGCGAGCAGTTCTTC. Translation: CASSQSGLVGEQFF.